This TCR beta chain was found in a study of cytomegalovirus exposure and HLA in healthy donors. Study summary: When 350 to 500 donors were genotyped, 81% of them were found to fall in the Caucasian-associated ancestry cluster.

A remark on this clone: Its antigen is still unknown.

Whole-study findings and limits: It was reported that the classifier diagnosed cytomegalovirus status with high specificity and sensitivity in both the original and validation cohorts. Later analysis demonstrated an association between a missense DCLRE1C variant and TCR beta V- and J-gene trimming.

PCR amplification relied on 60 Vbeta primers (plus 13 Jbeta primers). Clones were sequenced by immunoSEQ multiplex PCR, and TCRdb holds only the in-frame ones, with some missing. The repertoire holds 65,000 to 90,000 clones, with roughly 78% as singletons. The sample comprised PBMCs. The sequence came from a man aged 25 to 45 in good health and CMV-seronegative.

CDR3 protein: CASSLAPGVSYGYTF. CDR3 coding DNA: TGCGCCAGCAGCTTGGCCCCCGGGGTAAGCTATGGCTACACCTTC. The chain links TRBV5-1 to TRBJ1-2; D not certain. This CDR3 is built from 15 residues. V was trimmed by 0 bases and J by 4 bases, leaving 13 bases between them. Germline CDR1 and CDR2: SGHRS and YFSETQ.